Here is one T cell receptor (beta chain) with its context. Antigen: not known. Only in-frame clones appear in the TCRdb table, and some are missing; sequencing was by immunoSEQ multiplex PCR. The sample has 95,000 to 150,000 clones, roughly 80% seen once. This sample is part of a study of radiation and T cells in renal cell carcinoma. General observations from the study: Top tumor clonotypes rose in blood 2 weeks post-radiation, then contracted. No pretreatment tumor biopsies were available for baseline clonotypes.

Regarding time point: baseline pretreatment blood. Treatment noted: 15 Gy SBRT to primary tumor, nephrectomy 4 weeks later. Serial blood draws occurred at baseline and 2 and 4 weeks post-SBRT. The tumor was a clear cell renal cell carcinoma. The source was blood, collected from a patient whose treatment included radiotherapy and nephrectomy. This sequence originates from a woman aged 60-75 years with renal cell carcinoma.

CDR3 nucleotide sequence: TGCAGCGTTAGGGAGGGGGGGCCTGGAAACACCATATATTTT. This translates into CSVREGGPGNTIYF. This sequence joins TRBV29-1 and TRBJ1-3; D is perhaps TRBD1 (6 bases). Trimming pared 5 bases from V and 2 bases from J, leaving 13 bases between. Germline-derived CDR1 and CDR2 are SQVTM and ANQGSEA. There are 14 residues in the CDR3.